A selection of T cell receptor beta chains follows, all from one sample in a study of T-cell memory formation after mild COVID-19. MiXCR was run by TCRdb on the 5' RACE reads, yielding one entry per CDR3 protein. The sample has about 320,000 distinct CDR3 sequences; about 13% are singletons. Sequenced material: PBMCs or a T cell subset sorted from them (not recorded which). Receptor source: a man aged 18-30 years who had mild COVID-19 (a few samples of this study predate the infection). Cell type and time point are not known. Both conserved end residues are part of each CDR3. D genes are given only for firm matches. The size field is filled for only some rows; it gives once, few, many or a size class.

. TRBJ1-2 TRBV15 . CATSRDVGTNYGYTF TGTGCCACCAGCAGAGATGTCGGGACAAACTATGGCTACACCTTC
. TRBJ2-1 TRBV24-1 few CATSDRTSRSYNEQFF TGTGCCACCAGTGATCGTACTAGTCGCTCCTACAATGAGCAGTTCTTC
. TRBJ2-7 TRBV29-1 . CSVETGGHEQYF TGCAGCGTCGAAACGGGGGGCCACGAGCAGTACTTC
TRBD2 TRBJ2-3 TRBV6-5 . CASSRTSGGARYTQYF TGTGCCAGCAGCAGGACTAGCGGGGGGGCCAGATATACGCAGTATTTT
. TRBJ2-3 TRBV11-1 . CASSAGPPRTDTQYF TGTGCCAGCAGCGCGGGCCCCCCCCGCACAGATACGCAGTATTTT
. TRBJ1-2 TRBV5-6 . CASSRQDYGYTF TGTGCCAGCAGCCGGCAGGACTATGGCTACACCTTC
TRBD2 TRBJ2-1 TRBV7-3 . CASSLSLSGGHNEQFF TGTGCCAGCAGCTTATCCCTTAGCGGGGGCCACAATGAGCAGTTCTTC
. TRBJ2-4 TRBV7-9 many CASSLTGAKNIQYF TGTGCCAGCAGCTTAACTGGAGCCAAAAACATTCAGTACTTC
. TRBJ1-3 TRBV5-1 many CASSLGLSGNTIYF TGCGCCAGCAGCTTGGGATTATCTGGAAACACCATATATTTT
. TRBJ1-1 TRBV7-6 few CASSVSARGRRDTEAFF TGTGCCAGCAGCGTCAGCGCGAGGGGCCGTAGGGACACTGAAGCTTTCTTT
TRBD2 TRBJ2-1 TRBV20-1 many CSAPPRTSGDYNEQFF TGCAGTGCTCCTCCAAGGACTAGCGGGGACTACAATGAGCAGTTCTTC
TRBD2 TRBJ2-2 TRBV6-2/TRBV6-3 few CASSLSGGSGGELFF TGTGCCAGCAGTCTTAGCGGGGGGTCCGGCGGGGAGCTGTTTTTT
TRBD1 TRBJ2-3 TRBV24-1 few CATSDLPLRRDSRSGTQYF TGTGCCACCAGTGATTTACCCCTCCGACGGGACAGCCGCTCGGGTACGCAGTATTTT
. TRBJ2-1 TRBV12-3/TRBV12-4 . CASSRLQEQFF TGTGCCAGCAGCCGATTACAAGAGCAGTTCTTC
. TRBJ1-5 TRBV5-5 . CASSRRAPRQPQHF TGTGCCAGCAGCCGGCGGGCCCCTAGGCAGCCCCAGCATTTT
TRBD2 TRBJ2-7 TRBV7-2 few CASSLYSGGFYEQYF TGTGCCAGCAGCTTATATAGCGGGGGGTTCTACGAGCAGTACTTC
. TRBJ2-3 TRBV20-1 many CSARDSTSTDTQYF TGCAGTGCTAGAGATTCCACTAGCACAGATACGCAGTATTTT
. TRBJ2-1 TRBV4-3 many CASSWSLVTGAGEQFF TGCGCCAGCAGCTGGAGCCTAGTGACGGGGGCTGGTGAGCAGTTCTTC
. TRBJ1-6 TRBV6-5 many CASSYSGRAVSPLHF TGTGCCAGCAGTTATAGTGGCAGGGCTGTTTCACCCCTCCACTTT
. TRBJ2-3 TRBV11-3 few CASSLDPSSDTQYF TGTGCCAGCAGCTTAGATCCTAGCTCGGATACGCAGTATTTT
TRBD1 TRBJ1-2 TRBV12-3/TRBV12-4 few CASSRDREGYGYTF TGTGCCAGCAGCCGGGACAGGGAGGGCTATGGCTACACCTTC
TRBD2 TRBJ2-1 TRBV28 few CASSLHPGGEQFF TGTGCCAGCTCCTTACACCCGGGGGGGGAACAGTTCTTC
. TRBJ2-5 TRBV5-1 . CASSLSDSRPQYF TGCGCCAGCAGCTTGTCCGACTCCAGACCCCAGTACTTC
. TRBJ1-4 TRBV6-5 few CASRLLGQNEKLFF TGTGCCAGCAGACTTCTTGGACAGAATGAAAAACTGTTTTTT